This TCR beta chain was documented in a study of T cell repertoires in cytomegalovirus infection (dated by TCRdb to the late 2010s). About the full investigation: The peptide stimulations were aimed at well-studied HLA-B-restricted epitopes as well as recently identified HLA-C-restricted CMV epitopes, whose presentation resists viral immunomodulation. Donor HLA type was relevant to the analysis, because carriage of CMV infection together with the matching HLA type was indicated by public TCR beta signatures.

The sequencer listed for this sample is Illumina HiSeq 1500. Using fastp at Q25 and MiXCR, TCRdb reprocessed the public reads and kept productive beta chains. CDR3 protein sequences are deduplicated, and each keeps its most common genes and DNA. The sample yields 650,000 to 900,000 distinct CDR3 sequences; almost 30% were counted once. The leading ten clones occupy approximately 14% of the sample. The label giving this sample's treatment or condition can be read as: in vitro stimulation with specific CMV peptide epitopes to enrich CMV-specific T cells. General study outcomes and caveats: In the ex vivo response, HLA-C-restricted CMV-specific TCR beta clonotypes were dominant, and in two of eight donors the single most frequent clonotype came from this HLA-C-restricted group. Cumulative frequency of public TCR beta family members discriminated carriers of CMV infection plus the relevant HLA type in this cohort and an independent 352-donor cohort.

This clonotype showed up many times. Its target antigen remains unknown. No base qualities exist here, and no much larger clone lies one base off it. The CDR3, from cysteine to phenylalanine, totals 12 residues. This entry keeps only the CDR3 DNA: 36 bases, framed from base 1. In the germline V gene, CDR1 corresponds to SGHVS and CDR2 to FQNEAQ. The germline ends are 9 bases apart after V is trimmed by 7 bases and J by 3 bases. Material: cultured CD8+ T cells from PBMCs, obtained from culture after CMV antigen stimulation. The source is a human donor in good health (CMV status not recorded). Some clones in this sample may be carry-over from other donors' samples. Recombination connected TRBV7-8 to TRBJ2-5, with the D segment identity uncertain. The sequence in DNA is TGTGCCAGCACCCCGGTAGAAGAGACCCAGTACTTC. Translation gives CASTPVEETQYF.